Reported below is one TCR beta chain. Its antigen is not known. The sample originates from a study of T cells expressing NK-cell markers. Turning to the study itself: Among eight sequenced donors, seven carried HCMV seropositivity while one was seronegative.

It was by 5'RACE template switching with UMIs that TCR beta cDNA was made. Following a re-call of the 5' RACE reads, TCRdb has one entry per CDR3 protein and lacks DNA. The sample table includes approximately 550,000 distinct CDR3 sequences. There are 15 residues in the CDR3. CDR1 and CDR2 (germline): MNHEY, SVGAGI. Study results and caveats: A few of the donors also had these clonotypes leading their CD3+CD56-NKG2C+ fraction. NKG2C+ dominant clonotypes from over five donors made up about 1.0-7.5% of CD8+ T cells.

The V and J genes are TRBV6-5 and TRBJ2-7; TCRdb's D gene call, TRBD1, goes unchecked for lack of DNA. The source is a man aged 18-30 years in good health. Specimen: blood T cells: a sorted CD56 or NKG2C T cell subset, CD4+ or CD8+ T cells, or bulk PBMC T cells (not recorded which). Here the CDR3 reads CASSYSGPPSYEQYF.